This T cell receptor beta chain was identified in a study of shared T cell receptors in the human thymus. Clones were read by immunoSEQ multiplex PCR, and TCRdb kept only the in-frame ones, dropping some. The data contain 630,000 or so clones, over 75% of them singletons. V dropped 5 bases and J dropped 0 bases, with 14 bases sitting between them. CDR1 and CDR2 from the germline V gene are MDHEN and SYDVKM. This CDR3 has 16 residues. These same records also appear under a second study, on human thymus T cells. From that report: Thymic repertoires from unrelated individuals overlapped highly, related research reported.

Sequencing was performed on thymocytes. The gene calls are TRBV28 and TRBJ1-5; D is perhaps TRBD1 (5 bases). The TCR originated in a boy less than two years old with a congenital heart defect. The CDR3 DNA reads as TGTGCCAGCAGTCCCCATGGGGCCCCTAGCAATCAGCCCCAGCATTTT. Protein sequence: CASSPHGAPSNQPQHF.